This section outlines one T cell receptor (beta chain) sequence together with its context. Germline loops: CDR1 LGHNA, CDR2 YSLEER. V dropped 0 bases and J dropped 2 bases, with 15 bases sitting between them. The CDR3 runs 17 residues. Assay: immunoSEQ multiplex PCR; the TCRdb copy retains only in-frame clones and omits some. The table includes under 6,000 clones, around four fifths detected once. The data derive from a study of ipilimumab plus nivolumab after autologous stem cell transplantation. This clonotype originated in a male donor with multiple myeloma. The chain uses TRBV4-3 and TRBJ2-3; D tentatively fits TRBD1 or TRBD2 (6 bases each). The sequences come from PBMCs, collected in a trial of ipilimumab plus nivolumab as post-transplant consolidation. CDR3 region: CASSQDGRTEPTDTQYF. The CDR3 DNA follows: TGCGCCAGCAGCCAAGATGGGAGGACAGAACCCACAGATACGCAGTATTTT.